These 16 T cell receptor beta chains came from one sample sequenced in a study of T cells in localized non-small cell lung cancer. Sequenced by immunoSEQ multiplex PCR; TCRdb stores in-frame clones only, minus some. This table holds 750 to 950 clones, under 25% found once. The sample was normal lung tissue next to the tumor, taken before any cancer treatment. Source of these receptors: a woman aged 40-75 years with stage III lung adenocarcinoma.

The chain couples TRBV9 to TRBJ2-7; no firm D call. The V gene lost 3 bases and the J gene lost 7 bases, with 20 bases spanning the gap. The CDR3 totals 15 residues. The germline V gene encodes CDR1 SGDLS and CDR2 YYNGEE. CDR3 amino acids: CASSEEDRWGSEQYF. The CDR3 nucleotides are TGTGCCAGCAGCGAGGAAGATAGGTGGGGTAGTGAGCAGTACTTC. Complete variable domain (other parts from reference TRBV9 and TRBJ2-7): DSGVTQTPKHLITATGQRVTLRCSPRSGDLSVYWYQQSLDQGLQFLIQYYNGEERAKGNILERFSAQQFPDLHSELNLSSLELGDSALYFCASSEEDRWGSEQYFGPGTRLTVT.

The rearrangement joins TRBV19 to TRBJ2-7, with D perhaps matching TRBD2 (6 bases). There are 13 residues in the CDR3. Per germline, CDR1 LNHDA and CDR2 SQIVND (reference sequence). With 4 bases removed from V and 2 bases from J, the gap between germline ends came to 9 bases. The CDR3 DNA is TGTGCCAGTAGTAGGGGGGTACCCTACGAGCAGTACTTC. This gives the protein CASSRGVPYEQYF. Full variable domain (outside the CDR3, taken from reference TRBV19 and TRBJ2-7): DGGITQSPKYLFRKEGQNVTLSCEQNLNHDAMYWYRQDPGQGLRLIYYSQIVNDFQKGDIAEGYSVSREKKESFPLTVTSAQKNPTAFYLCASSRGVPYEQYFGPGTRLTVT.

By share of the sample, this clone is large (0.1 to 1%). The gene calls are TRBV23-1 and TRBJ2-7, with 10 bases aligning to TRBD2. TRBV23-1 is placed among ORFs of uncertain function. The CDR3 is made up of 19 amino acids. The trim removed 4 bases at V and 1 base at J, leaving 16 bases unmatched. CDR3 amino acids: CASSRAAGALAGVSYEQYF. Written as DNA, the CDR3 is TGCGCCAGCAGTCGGGCAGCCGGGGCCCTAGCGGGAGTATCCTACGAGCAGTACTTC.

This clone qualifies as medium-sized (0.01 to 0.1%). This chain uses TRBV12-5 with TRBJ2-7; D is possibly TRBD2 (5 bases). Germline V CDR1 and CDR2: LGHNT, FRNRAP. CDR3 size: 14 residues. Here the CDR3 DNA reads TGTGCCAGCACCGAGGGCCAGGTAGTTTACGAGCAGTACTTC. Its translation: CASTEGQVVYEQYF.

This chain uses TRBV9 with TRBJ2-7; weak D call: TRBD1 (6 bases). Trimming pared 5 bases from V and 2 bases from J, leaving 11 bases between. The length of the CDR3 is 13 residues. The germline V gene encodes CDR1 SGDLS and CDR2 YYNGEE. The CDR3 region has the DNA TGTGCCAGCAGTTCGGGACATCCCTACGAGCAGTACTTC. Protein sequence: CASSSGHPYEQYF.

V is TRBV4-1 and J is TRBJ1-1; no definite D call. The CDR3 runs 16 residues. V gave up 1 base and J gave up 1 base, with 13 bases separating them. The germline gives CDR1 MGHRA, CDR2 YSYEKL. CDR3 protein: CASSQGTDLENTEAFF. The DNA for the CDR3 is TGCGCCAGCAGCCAAGGTACAGACTTAGAGAACACTGAAGCTTTCTTT.

The chain couples TRBV11-3 to TRBJ1-2; 9 nucleotides match TRBD1. Germline V gene sequence: CDR1 SGHNT, CDR2 YENEEA. This CDR3 is built from 15 residues. The J segment lost 5 bases and the V segment lost 2 bases, leaving 6 bases of the junction unmatched. Here the CDR3 reads CASSLSTGTGYGYTF. DNA for the CDR3: TGTGCCAGCAGCTTATCAACCGGGACAGGGTATGGCTACACCTTC.

V usage is TRBV11-3 and J usage is TRBJ1-2; D is possibly TRBD1 (6 bases). Germline values: CDR1 SGHNT, CDR2 YENEEA. The CDR3 totals 14 residues. Deletions cut 1 base from V and 4 bases from J, with 10 bases between. This chain's CDR3 is CASSLGQAAYGYTF. CDR3 bases: TGTGCCAGCAGCTTAGGACAGGCGGCCTATGGCTACACCTTC.

There are a few counts of this clone. This rearrangement joins TRBV30 to TRBJ2-3, with D hard to call. The CDR3 consists of 11 residues. Germline V gives CDR1 GTSNPN, CDR2 SVGIG (reference sequence). The V end was cut by 5 bases, the J end by 4 bases, with 7 bases between. The CDR3 sequence is CAWERSDTQYF. The CDR3, as DNA: TGTGCCTGGGAGCGTTCAGATACGCAGTATTTT.

V and J are TRBV18 and TRBJ1-1, with a tentative D call TRBD1 (6 bases). CDR1 is KGHSH and CDR2 is LQKENI in the germline V gene. With 3 bases removed from V and 1 base from J, the gap between germline ends came to 15 bases. The length of the CDR3 is 16 residues. CDR3 sequence reads: CASSPIGQRPNTEAFF. The CDR3 bases are TGTGCCAGCTCACCCATAGGACAGAGGCCGAACACTGAAGCTTTCTTT.

V and J are TRBV6-8 and TRBJ1-1; perhaps TRBD1 as D (5 bases). The CDR3 is made up of 13 amino acids. CDR1 is MNHGY, CDR2 SAAAGT, per germline. V was cut by 10 bases and J by 2 bases, with 14 bases left in between. The CDR3 sequence: CAIGDGRNTEAFF. The CDR3 DNA sequence: TGTGCCATCGGGGACGGTCGAAACACTGAAGCTTTCTTT.

The rearrangement links TRBV14 to TRBJ2-1, with 16 bases that match TRBD2. V trimming: 3 bases; J trimming: 0 bases; junction bases outside the gene matches: 2. Germline loops: CDR1 SGHDN, CDR2 FVKESK. This CDR3 is built from 18 residues. The CDR3 bases are TGTGCCAGCAGCCAGGGACTAGCGGGGGGGCTCTCCTACAATGAGCAGTTCTTC. Translated: CASSQGLAGGLSYNEQFF.

The gene calls are TRBV5-1 and TRBJ1-1; D is perhaps TRBD1 (6 bases). Germline values: CDR1 SGHRS, CDR2 YFSETQ. This CDR3 spans 16 amino acids. Trimming removed 0 bases from V and 1 base from J, with 13 bases in between. The CDR3 region is CASSLGGGEGNTEAFF. In DNA, the CDR3 is TGCGCCAGCAGCTTGGGCGGGGGCGAGGGGAACACTGAAGCTTTCTTT.

The V call is TRBV11-3, the J call TRBJ2-1; D perhaps matches TRBD2 (5 bases). CDR3 length: 15 amino acids. V was pared by 4 bases and J by 3 bases, with 13 bases between. Germline lookup yields CDR1 SGHNT and CDR2 YENEEA. CDR3 loop: CASSSRGPIYNEQFF. The CDR3 DNA sequence: TGTGCCAGCAGCTCCAGAGGGCCCATCTACAATGAGCAGTTCTTC.

The rearrangement links TRBV6-8 to TRBJ2-2; D is perhaps TRBD1 or TRBD2 (6 bases each). CDR1 and CDR2 (germline): MNHGY, SAAAGT. The CDR3 length is 14 residues. Trimming pared 7 bases from V and 2 bases from J, leaving 11 bases between. The CDR3 here is CASTGGHNTGELFF. The CDR3, as DNA: TGTGCCAGCACCGGGGGACATAACACCGGGGAGCTGTTTTTT.

The chain recombines TRBV7-5 with TRBJ1-6; TRBD1, the table's D call, lacks a check against the DNA. TRBV7-5 constitutes a pseudogene. The CDR3 loop spans 15 amino acids. The CDR3 here is CASSPDRGQNSPLHF. The CDR3 bases are TGTGCCAGCAGCCCCGACAGGGGGCAAAATTCACCCCTCCACTTT.